This T cell receptor beta chain was recovered during a study of T cells after yellow fever vaccination. Findings and limits, study-wide: Detected again after the booster were most primary-vaccination clones, at roughly 95% CD4 and 88% CD8. Compared with primary, the secondary response was weaker and peaked at day 5, not 15. From the bulk population, abundant clonotypes could contaminate and appear within FACS-sorted repertoires.

This clonotype has at least ten counts. Its antigen remains unknown. A universal primer site and UMIs were added as TCR cDNA was made by 5'RACE template switching. One entry per CDR3 protein results from TCRdb running MiXCR on the 5' RACE reads. The sample shows 150,000 to 200,000 distinct CDR3 sequences, approximately 6% of them seen only once. The CDR3 has 13 residues. Germline V gives CDR1 SEHNR, CDR2 FQNEAQ (reference sequence). V shed 0 bases and J shed 1 base, with 3 bases lying between them. Material: CD4+ T cells sorted from PBMCs, obtained on the day of the first yellow fever vaccination. This receptor was identified in a man aged 18 to 30 who received the YFV17D yellow fever vaccine. The gene calls are TRBV7-9 and TRBJ1-2; D remains unclear. CDR3 residues: CASSLANNYGYTF. The CDR3 coding sequence is TGTGCCAGCAGCTTAGCCAATAACTATGGCTACACCTTC.